A selection of T cell receptor beta chains follows, all from one sample in a study of T cell repertoires in cytomegalovirus infection. TCRdb reprocessed the reads with MiXCR, giving one entry per CDR3 protein. The repertoire holds approximately 150,000 distinct CDR3 sequences, 17% seen once, with roughly a sixth in the top ten. Sequenced: CD8+ T cells from PBMCs. Source of these receptors: a human donor in good health (CMV status not recorded). Some clones in this sample may be carry-over from other donors' samples. Each CDR3 is given without its conserved first and last residue.

TRBV11-2	TRBJ2-3	ASSPDRSTDTQY
TRBV6-2/TRBV6-3	TRBJ2-3	ASSYESSTDTQY
TRBV7-8	TRBJ2-7	ASSPGTGIHEQY
TRBV5-4	TRBJ2-1	ASSLGQGDNEQF
TRBV5-5	TRBJ2-1	ASSLAQSSYNEQF
TRBV6-2/TRBV6-3	TRBJ2-1	ASSLGGRGEQF
TRBV4-1	TRBJ2-1	ASSQHTSSYNEQF
TRBV28	TRBJ2-1	ASTPERLYNEQF
TRBV29-1	TRBJ1-2	SVAGGPDNYGYT
TRBV20-1	TRBJ2-3	SASPGGRVTDTQY
TRBV5-4	TRBJ1-6	ASSSGVTLH
TRBV28	TRBJ2-7	ASSLLMSSSYEQY
TRBV5-5	TRBJ2-1	ASSLYRGNEQF
TRBV7-2	TRBJ2-1	ASSWDGNEQF
TRBV27	TRBJ2-1	ASSLSSILVNEQF
TRBV7-9	TRBJ1-6	ASSLAGGSLH